This T cell receptor (beta chain) is from a study of blood T cell repertoires in COVID-19. Study overall: Acute and convalescent COVID-19 samples came from the United States, Italy and Spain. PBMCs, B-cell-depleted T cells, or T cells were the source of the cDNA or gDNA that made up the material.

Participants came from roughly 25 US areas, aged about 18 to 89 years. Participant-given clinical history determined each cohort assignment. Between the trimmed V and J ends, which lost 7 bases and 4 bases, there was a span of 8 bases. CDR3 length: 12 residues. The table came from immunoSEQ multiplex PCR; TCRdb's copy has only in-frame clones and leaves some out. The data show roughly 370,000 clones, about 87% seen once. The chain carries TRBV12-3 or TRBV12-4 and TRBJ2-1; unclear D gene. The sample comprised PBMCs or T cells enriched from blood (not recorded which). The TCR comes from a woman aged 45-60 years who had recovered from COVID-19. The CDR3 DNA reads TGTGCCAGCACTACAGCTTACAATGAGCAGTTCTTC. It codes for CASTTAYNEQFF.